This TCR beta chain is drawn from a study of response to subunit inactivated influenza vaccine. This clonotype came up a few times. MiXCR was run by TCRdb on the RT-PCR reads, yielding one entry per CDR3 protein. The profile covers just under 550,000 distinct CDR3 sequences, with less than 25% appearing a single time and 2.5% to 3% taken by the ten largest. The same sample was also used in a study of T cells expressing NK-cell markers. That work adds: UMIs were included in TCR beta cDNA generated by 5'RACE template switching. TCR beta repertoires came from sorted CD3+CD56+NKG2C+, CD3+CD56+NKG2C- and CD3+CD56-NKG2C+ T cells. Of eight sequenced donors, seven were HCMV-seropositive and one HCMV-seronegative.

The TCR was taken from a man aged 45 to 65 who received an inactivated influenza vaccine. The source was CD4+ T cells sorted from PBMCs, collected 11 to 12 days after vaccination.

CDR3 sequence: CASSRKGQSSYEQYF. CDR3 DNA sequence: TGCGCCAGCAGCCGTAAGGGTCAGAGCTCCTACGAGCAGTACTTC. The genes are TRBV5-1 and TRBJ2-7; no clear D gene. Per the germline V gene, CDR1 is SGHRS and CDR2 is YFSETQ. The V and J ends lost 4 bases and 0 bases respectively, with 14 bases between them. The CDR3 spans 15 residues.